These 5 T cell receptor beta chains were sequenced from one sample in a study of cytomegalovirus exposure and HLA in healthy donors. PCR employed 60 Vbeta and 13 Jbeta primers. TCRdb's copy holds only in-frame clones and misses some; the assay was immunoSEQ multiplex PCR. The sample lists some 130,000 clones, approximately 61% occurring once. What was sequenced was PBMCs. The receptors originated from a human donor in good health.

V is TRBV6-6 and J is TRBJ2-7; TRBD2 is a possible D gene (5 bases). CDR1 and CDR2 (germline): MNHNY, SVGAGI (reference sequence). The CDR3 consists of 15 residues. V lost 2 bases, J lost 0 bases, and 11 bases lay in between. CDR3 sequence (DNA): TGTGCCAGCAGTTACAGATCCGGGAACTCCTACGAGCAGTACTTC. This sequence encodes CASSYRSGNSYEQYF.

This sequence joins TRBV5-5 and TRBJ1-4; perhaps TRBD1 as D (5 bases). This CDR3 region has 15 residues. V was cut by 1 base and J by 3 bases, with 10 bases left in between. CDR1 is SGHKS, CDR2 YYEKEE, per germline (reference sequence). The CDR3 DNA reads TGTGCCAGCAGCTTGAACAGGTTGGCTAATGAAAAACTGTTTTTT. It encodes CASSLNRLANEKLFF.

This clone has just a few counts. V gene TRBV11-2 combines with J gene TRBJ2-7, with 8 bases matching TRBD1. J lost 4 bases, V lost 5 bases, and 7 bases had no gene match. Per germline, CDR1 SGHAT and CDR2 FQNNGV. The CDR3 has 14 amino acids. The DNA for the CDR3 is TGTGCCAGCAGCCCGGACAGGGAGTGGTACGAGCAGTACTTC. This gives the protein CASSPDREWYEQYF. The whole variable domain, filled in from reference TRBV11-2 and TRBJ2-7, reads EAGVAQSPRYKIIEKRQSVAFWCNPISGHATLYWYQQILGQGPKLLIQFQNNGVVDDSQLPKDRFSAERLKGVDSTLKIQPAKLEDSAVYLCASSPDREWYEQYFGPGTRLTVT.

The chain is built from TRBV28 and TRBJ1-5; D may be TRBD1 (5 bases). Looked up from germline, CDR1 is MDHEN and CDR2 is SYDVKM. V lost 3 bases and J lost 9, with 12 bases in between. The CDR3 has 13 residues. Here the CDR3 reads CASSLGPYLPQHF. In DNA form, the CDR3 reads TGTGCCAGCAGTTTGGGGCCCTATCTGCCCCAGCATTTT. The whole variable domain, remainder taken from reference TRBV28 and TRBJ1-5, is DVKVTQSSRYLVKRTGEKVFLECVQDMDHENMFWYRQDPGLGLRLIYFSYDVKMKEKGDIPEGYSVSREKKERFSLILESASTNQTSMYLCASSLGPYLPQHFGDGTRLSIL.

This clone appeared a single time. J is TRBJ2-5 and V is TRBV7-2, with D possibly matching TRBD1 (5 bases). The ends were cut back, 3 bases at V and 1 base at J, with 12 bases in the middle. In germline, CDR1 is SGHTA, CDR2 FQGNSA. The CDR3 has 15 amino acids. CDR3 DNA sequence: TGTGCCAGCAGCTTTCGACAGCAATTCCAAGAGACCCAGTACTTC. Translated, it gives CASSFRQQFQETQYF.